This T cell receptor (beta chain) was recovered during a study of T-cell reconstitution after alpha-beta-depleted transplantation in children. This clonotype was recorded many times. Unique molecular identifiers were incorporated when the TCRbeta library was constructed. TCRdb reanalysed the PCR reads using MiXCR and keeps one entry per CDR3 protein. The table lists hundreds of thousands of distinct CDR3 sequences, over 10% of them singletons. This specimen was PBMCs, taken before TCRalphabeta/CD19-depleted stem cell transplant. The TCR was taken from a girl aged 2-10 years with congenital amegakaryocytic thrombocytopenia, due to receive a stem cell transplant.

CDR3 residues: CSVRRGAGNEQFF. The CDR3 bases are TGCAGCGTTCGGCGAGGGGCTGGGAATGAGCAGTTCTTC. The rearrangement joins TRBV29-1 to TRBJ2-1; D may be TRBD1 or TRBD2 (5 bases each). Between the trimmed V and J ends, which lost 5 bases and 7 bases, there was a span of 15 bases. The CDR3 is made up of 13 amino acids. Per germline, CDR1 SQVTM and CDR2 ANQGSEA.